The 8 T cell receptor beta chains given below trace back to one sample, sequenced in a study of blood T cell repertoires in COVID-19 (dated by TCRdb to between 2020 and 2021). Library preparation employed the immunoSEQ multiplex PCR assay. TCRdb stores this immuneACCESS table with in-frame sequences only. Part of the clones is absent; in the studies checked, under half of the shortfall reflects unresolved V genes, and no reason is known for the rest. Within this sample are around 97,000 clones, with around 87% of them counted one time only. Around 20% of the sample goes to the ten largest clones. The sequenced sample was peripheral blood. Receptor source: a human donor in a cohort sampled during active COVID-19.

The V call is TRBV5-4, the J call TRBJ1-6; D is unclear. The CDR3 loop spans 15 amino acids. Germline V gene lookup returns CDR1 SGHNT and CDR2 YYREEE (reference sequence). Trimming took 0 bases from V and 6 from J, leaving 10 bases between them. The CDR3 loop reads CASSLDRGSNSPLHF. For the CDR3, the DNA is TGTGCCAGCAGCTTGGACCGGGGTTCTAATTCACCCCTCCACTTT.

This sequence joins TRBV11-1 and TRBJ2-7; tentative D call: TRBD1 (7 bases). From germline, CDR1 is SGHAT and CDR2 FQDESV (reference sequence). The CDR3 spans 14 residues. Trimming took 8 bases from V and 4 from J, leaving 18 bases between them. The CDR3: CASAPGRGTYEQYF. The CDR3 DNA follows: TGTGCCAGCGCCCCCGGCAGGGGGACTTACGAGCAGTACTTC.

J is TRBJ2-2 and V is TRBV7-9; D remains ambiguous. The V end was cut by 6 bases, the J end by 4 bases, with 12 bases between. Germline values: CDR1 SEHNR, CDR2 FQNEAQ (reference sequence). There are 14 residues in the CDR3. The CDR3 DNA reads TGTGCCAGCAGTCCCTCCTTTCCCACCGGGGAGCTGTTTTTT. Protein sequence: CASSPSFPTGELFF.

This clone was seen just once. The chain recombines TRBV28 with TRBJ1-5, with no clear D. Trimming stripped 3 bases from V and 3 bases from J, with 6 bases between. CDR3 size: 13 residues. Germline values: CDR1 MDHEN, CDR2 SYDVKM. CDR3 nucleotides: TGTGCCAGCAGTTTCTATCTCAATCAGCCCCAGCATTTT. This translates into CASSFYLNQPQHF.

The genes are TRBV19 and TRBJ2-6; 16 positions match TRBD2. CDR1 LNHDA and CDR2 SQIVND come from the germline V gene (reference sequence). V was clipped by 9 bases and J by 4 bases; unmatched bases: 12. This CDR3 spans 19 amino acids. The CDR3 coding sequence is TGTGCCAGCGGGACTAGCGGGAGGGCCTTAAATCAAGGGGCCAACGTCCTGACTTTC. Its translation: CASGTSGRALNQGANVLTF.

The CDR3 DNA is TGCGCCAGCAGCCAAGGTCGGGGGAACACTGAAGCTTTCTTT. It specifies CASSQGRGNTEAFF. J is TRBJ1-1 and V is TRBV4-1; D not resolved. Deletions cut 1 base from V and 1 base from J, with 7 bases between. CDR3 size: 14 residues. Per germline, CDR1 MGHRA and CDR2 YSYEKL.

This clone has a single count. The CDR3: CASSLIQGVYEQYF. The CDR3 DNA is TGCGCCAGCAGCTTGATACAGGGGGTCTACGAGCAGTACTTC. The chain is built from TRBV5-1 and TRBJ2-7, with 8 bases identical to TRBD1. The trim removed 1 base at V and 3 bases at J, leaving 3 bases unmatched. There are 14 residues in the CDR3. CDR1 and CDR2 (germline): SGHRS, YFSETQ.

The chain has TRBV28 and TRBJ1-2, with D perhaps matching TRBD1 (5 bases). With 3 bases removed from V and 5 bases from J, the gap between germline ends came to 7 bases. Germline CDR1 reads MDHEN; CDR2 reads SYDVKM. CDR3 size: 12 residues. CDR3 nucleotides: TGTGCCAGCAGTTTGACAGTATATGGCTACACCTTC. As protein: CASSLTVYGYTF.